The 17 T cell receptor beta chains listed next were all sequenced from one sample in a study of human T cells and chemical hapten exposure. In TCRdb, the RACE reads were re-called with MiXCR into one record per CDR3 protein. The table has a few hundred thousand distinct CDR3 sequences, about 6.9% seen once. As to time point: patch test 2, 6 weeks after DPC sensitization. Indicated treatment: therapeutic diphenylcyclopropenone sensitization with weekly scalp DPC. Here the sequenced sample was whole blood, taken in connection with sensitization to the hapten diphenylcyclopropenone (DPC). These receptors were taken from a woman aged 18-30 years with alopecia areata. Some clones in this sample may be carry-over from other donors' samples.

This clonotype showed up just a few times. The J gene is TRBJ1-5, the V gene TRBV6-5; D is undetermined. Trimming cost V 4 bases and J 0 bases, with 7 bases left between them. The CDR3 is 14 amino acids. Germline values: CDR1 MNHEY, CDR2 SVGAGI. CDR3 in DNA: TGTGCCAGCAGTTCGTCGCGTAGCAATCAGCCCCAGCATTTT. Translated, it gives CASSSSRSNQPQHF.

In this sample, this clonotype turned up many times. The chain combines TRBV28 with TRBJ1-2; the D gene is possibly TRBD1 (5 bases). The CDR3 is 14 residues long. Looked up from germline, CDR1 is MDHEN and CDR2 is SYDVKM. Trimming removed 5 bases at V and 4 bases at J, with 14 bases between. CDR3 sequence: CASSDRLVSYGYTF. The DNA of the CDR3 is TGTGCCAGCAGTGACAGACTAGTATCCTATGGCTACACCTTC.

V gene TRBV9 combines with J gene TRBJ2-1; TRBD2 agrees at 11 bases. J was trimmed by 8 bases and V by 4 bases; bases with no gene match: 5. Looked up from germline, CDR1 is SGDLS and CDR2 is YYNGEE. The CDR3 runs to 14 residues. CDR3 in DNA: TGTGCCAGCAGCACGACTAGCGGGGCCCATGAGCAGTTCTTC. Translating it yields CASSTTSGAHEQFF.

CDR3 bases: TGCGCCAGCAGCCAGGTTATTGGGGAGCCCCAGCATTTT. It codes for CASSQVIGEPQHF. The V and J genes are TRBV4-1 and TRBJ1-5; the D is unclear. Germline V CDR1 and CDR2: MGHRA, YSYEKL. V was cut by 3 bases and J by 8 bases, with 11 bases left in between. The CDR3 is 13 residues long.

The chain combines TRBV28 with TRBJ2-3; no definite D call. CDR1 is MDHEN, CDR2 SYDVKM, per germline. This CDR3 contains 14 residues. V lost 3 bases and J 4 bases, leaving 11 bases between the germline ends. The CDR3 DNA is TGTGCCAGCAGTTTTACCCGAATTGCAGATACGCAGTATTTT. Its protein is CASSFTRIADTQYF.

This clonotype was recorded at least ten times. This sequence joins TRBV15 and TRBJ2-3, with D possibly being TRBD1 (5 bases). CDR3 length: 14 residues. V lost 5 bases, J lost 5 bases, and 14 bases lay in between. Germline V gene data show CDR1 as LNHNV and CDR2 as YYDKDF (reference sequence). CDR3 nucleotide sequence: TGTGCCACCAGCGGCAGGGCCCGTGGAGATACGCAGTATTTT. Translating it yields CATSGRARGDTQYF.

Ten or more counts support this clonotype. CDR3 in amino acids: CASSLDPPTSAIMYF. For the CDR3, the DNA is TGTGCCAGCAGCTTAGATCCCCCTACTAGTGCTATTATGTATTTT. This chain links TRBV11-2 with TRBJ2-3, with a weak D call TRBD2 (5 bases). CDR3 length equals 15 residues. The germline V gene encodes CDR1 SGHAT and CDR2 FQNNGV. V shed 0 bases and J shed 14 bases, with 21 bases lying between them.

This clonotype was seen a handful of times. CDR3 in amino acids: CASGLVQGVTDTQYF. Here the CDR3 DNA reads TGTGCTAGTGGTTTGGTACAAGGGGTCACAGATACGCAGTATTTT. The rearrangement joins TRBV12-5 to TRBJ2-3, with D possibly being TRBD1 (5 bases). Between the trimmed V and J ends, which lost 0 bases and 2 bases, there was a span of 9 bases. CDR1 and CDR2 from the germline V gene are LGHNT and FRNRAP. The CDR3 has 15 amino acids.

The sample holds many counts of this clonotype. V gene TRBV27 combines with J gene TRBJ2-7; tentative D call: TRBD2 (5 bases). Germline CDR1 MNHEY, CDR2 SMNVEV (reference sequence). V gave up 0 bases and J gave up 0 bases, with 12 bases separating them. The CDR3 spans 16 residues. The CDR3 spells CASSLSVVASSYEQYF. In DNA, the CDR3 is TGTGCCAGCAGTTTATCGGTAGTAGCGAGCTCCTACGAGCAGTACTTC.

This clonotype was detected ten times or more. J is TRBJ2-3 and V is TRBV2; 8 bases line up with TRBD2. Germline V gene sequence: CDR1 SNHLY, CDR2 FYNNEI. CDR3 length: 15 residues. Unmatched junction bases numbered 7, after V lost 8 bases and J lost 0 bases. CDR3 nucleotide sequence: TGTGCCAGCCGAGTGATAGCGGGGAGCACAGATACGCAGTATTTT. It codes for CASRVIAGSTDTQYF.

This clonotype has a count of ten or more. The chain links TRBV6-5 to TRBJ1-2, with D perhaps TRBD1 (5 bases). The CDR3 has 17 amino acids. V lost 0 bases to trimming and J lost 8 bases, with 22 bases between them. From germline, CDR1 is MNHEY and CDR2 SVGAGI. The CDR3 sequence: CASSYSPKWSGVDGYTF. CDR3 coding DNA: TGTGCCAGCAGTTACTCGCCTAAGTGGTCGGGGGTTGACGGCTACACCTTC.

Ten or more counts support this clonotype. The rearrangement joins TRBV20-1 to TRBJ1-3, with a weak D call TRBD1 (6 bases). The CDR3 runs 16 residues. Trimming stripped 6 bases from V and 0 bases from J, with 18 bases between. CDR1 and CDR2 (germline): DFQATT, SNEGSKA (reference sequence). The CDR3 DNA follows: TGCAGTGCGATAGACGGGACACCTTCCTCTGGAAACACCATATATTTT. As protein: CSAIDGTPSSGNTIYF.

This clonotype has more than one count but fewer than ten. The chain uses TRBV7-9 and TRBJ2-5; perhaps D is TRBD1 or TRBD2 (5 bases each). This CDR3 comprises 16 residues. Trimming removed 5 bases at V and 5 bases at J, with 21 bases between. Germline assignment: CDR1 SEHNR and CDR2 FQNEAQ (reference sequence). CDR3 amino acids: CASSPTGSAGTETQYF. DNA for the CDR3: TGTGCCAGCAGCCCCACCGGTTCGGCAGGGACGGAGACCCAGTACTTC.

This rearrangement joins TRBV5-1 to TRBJ2-7; D unresolved. The germline CDR1 and CDR2 sequences are SGHRS and YFSETQ. The CDR3 length is 13 residues. Trimming removed 3 bases at V and 6 bases at J, with 13 bases between. In DNA form, the CDR3 reads TGCGCCAGCAGCTCGTTGTCTGGATCCGAGCAGTACTTC. This encodes CASSSLSGSEQYF.

This clonotype appeared a few times. This chain connects TRBV6-2 or TRBV6-3 to TRBJ1-2, with no clear D. The germline V and J ends were trimmed by 3 bases and 3 bases, with 11 bases remaining between them. This CDR3 has 14 residues. Germline loops: CDR1 MNHEY, CDR2 SVGEGT. CDR3 protein: CASSYSPTDYGYTF. CDR3 in DNA: TGTGCCAGCAGTTATTCCCCGACGGACTATGGCTACACCTTC.

This clonotype has more than one count but fewer than ten. The V and J genes are TRBV9 and TRBJ2-5; D tentatively reads TRBD1 or TRBD2 (6 bases each). The CDR3 covers 15 residues. Germline V gives CDR1 SGDLS, CDR2 YYNGEE. With 5 bases removed from V and 9 bases from J, the gap between germline ends came to 23 bases. The CDR3 sequence is CASSRRQDYGEAQYF. In DNA form, the CDR3 reads TGTGCCAGCAGTCGGAGACAGGATTATGGGGAGGCCCAGTACTTC.

The chain couples TRBV12-3 or TRBV12-4 to TRBJ1-1, with D uncertain. With 6 bases removed from V and 7 bases from J, the gap between germline ends came to 15 bases. There are 13 residues in the CDR3. CDR3 sequence reads: CASRPAGKGEAFF. The CDR3 DNA reads as TGTGCCAGCAGGCCCGCGGGAAAAGGTGAAGCTTTCTTT.